The T cell receptor (beta chain) described here comes from a study of T cells in localized non-small cell lung cancer. Whole-study results and caveats: Investigators sequenced only a single tumor region, leaving heterogeneity possible. Uninvolved adjacent lung showed the highest T cell clonality, exceeding tumor.

In regard to this clone: Its cognate antigen is unknown.

Germline CDR1 ENHRY, CDR2 SYGVKD. This CDR3 has 15 amino acids. V lost 0 bases and J lost 4; bases outside the gene matches: 1. Profiled with immunoSEQ multiplex PCR; TCRdb holds only in-frame clones, not every one. The top ten clones hold around a fifth of a sample with over 70,000 clones, roughly 90% of them seen once. The chain is built from TRBV10-3 and TRBJ1-5, with 9 bases identical to TRBD1. This receptor was identified in a male donor at least 60 years old with stage III squamous cell lung carcinoma. This material consisted of peripheral blood, taken before any cancer treatment. The CDR3 sequence: CAISESQGANQPQHF. CDR3 DNA: TGTGCCATCAGTGAGTCACAGGGGGCGAATCAGCCCCAGCATTTT.